One and the same sample provided the 28 T cell receptor beta chains below, sequenced in a study of cytomegalovirus exposure and HLA in healthy donors. The PCR contained 60 Vbeta and 13 Jbeta primers. Produced via immunoSEQ multiplex PCR; TCRdb's table is partial and in-frame only. The sample includes approximately 120,000 clones, approximately 80% of them seen just once. The specimen sequenced was PBMCs. Source of these receptors: a woman under 40 in good health and CMV-seronegative.

The chain combines TRBV30 with TRBJ2-5; no reliable D call. The better agreement between TRBJ2-7 and the DNA end casts doubt on the J call. This CDR3 region has 11 residues. Germline CDR1 reads GTSNPN; CDR2 reads SVGIG (reference sequence). CDR3 loop: CAWTLSHEQYF. The CDR3 DNA sequence: TGTGCCTGGACTCTGAGCCACGAGCAGTACTTC.

This clone occurred once. DNA of the CDR3: TGTGCCAGCAGCGCGAGGGGACTAGTGTACGAGCAGTACTTC. Translated, it gives CASSARGLVYEQYF. This chain links TRBV9 with TRBJ2-7, with TRBD2 matching 8 bases. The CDR3 is 14 residues long. The V gene's germline CDR1 is SGDLS and CDR2 YYNGEE. Trimming cost V 3 bases and J 4 bases; bases outside gene matches: 6.

The chain uses TRBV7-8 and TRBJ1-5; no clear D. Germline V CDR1 and CDR2: SGHVS, FQNEAQ. The V gene lost 0 bases and the J gene lost 8 bases, with 8 bases spanning the gap. The CDR3 extends over 13 amino acids. CDR3 sequence: CASSLAHIEPQHF. Here the CDR3 DNA reads TGTGCCAGCAGCTTAGCGCACATTGAGCCCCAGCATTTT.

In regard to this clone: An end of the junction does not agree with germline; a read error may underlie this. The chain uses TRBV7-9 and TRBJ2-7; 12 nucleotides agree with TRBD1. This CDR3 has 16 residues. Germline V gene lookup returns CDR1 SEHNR and CDR2 FQNEAQ (reference sequence). The CDR3 protein is CSSSLGTGGEVYEQYF. In DNA form, the CDR3 reads TGTTCCAGCAGCTTAGGGACAGGGGGCGAAGTCTACGAGCAGTACTTC.

In this sample, this clone turned up a few times. CDR3 bases: TGCAGCACATCCGGGACACTATCCTACAATGAGCAGTTCTTC. Amino acid sequence: CSTSGTLSYNEQFF. The J gene is TRBJ2-1, the V gene TRBV29-1; perhaps TRBD1 as D (6 bases). CDR1 is SQVTM and CDR2 is ANQGSEA in the germline V gene. V gave up 8 bases and J gave up 1 base, with 15 bases separating them. The CDR3 sequence is 14 residues long.

V is TRBV28 and J is TRBJ2-7, with D possibly TRBD2 on 5 matching bases. This CDR3 contains 15 residues. The germline CDR1 and CDR2 sequences are MDHEN and SYDVKM. V lost 3 bases and J 6 bases, leaving 18 bases between the germline ends. DNA of the CDR3: TGTGCCAGCAGTTTCCGGGGTGAGGGTAGCCCCGAGCAGTACTTC. It yields the protein CASSFRGEGSPEQYF.

Only a few counts were recorded for this clone. The V gene is TRBV5-5, the J gene TRBJ2-1, with a weak D call TRBD2 (6 bases). Looked up from germline, CDR1 is SGHKS and CDR2 is YYEKEE (reference sequence). V lost 0 bases to trimming and J lost 4 bases, with 14 bases between them. CDR3 length: 16 amino acids. CDR3 sequence: CASSLDTTSFYNEQFF. The CDR3 DNA is TGTGCCAGCAGCTTGGATACGACTAGTTTTTACAATGAGCAGTTCTTC.

The CDR3 nucleotides read TGTGCCAGCCATCGGGGGGGAAAAGGTACAGATACGCAGTATTTT. The encoded protein is CASHRGGKGTDTQYF. This chain uses TRBV6-5 with TRBJ2-3, with 8 bases aligning to TRBD2. This CDR3 is built from 15 residues. Per the germline V gene, CDR1 is MNHEY and CDR2 is SVGAGI. Germline trimming cut 8 bases from V and 3 bases from J; bases unmatched to any gene: 10.

This chain connects TRBV6-4 to TRBJ2-7; weak D call: TRBD1 (8 bases). Germline CDR1 reads MRHNA; CDR2 reads SNTAGT. The CDR3 contains 16 residues. V dropped 3 bases and J dropped 0 bases, with 15 bases sitting between them. Written as DNA, the CDR3 is TGTGCCAGCAGTGAACAGGGGGGGACCAGCTCCTACGAGCAGTACTTC. It translates to CASSEQGGTSSYEQYF.

The chain couples TRBV7-7 to TRBJ2-5; 11 nucleotides match TRBD1. The CDR3 runs 16 residues. V shed 5 bases, J shed 5 bases, and the junction held 10 bases outside the gene matches. Germline V CDR1 and CDR2: SSHAT, FNYEAQ (reference sequence). The CDR3 DNA follows: TGTGCCAGCAGCCTAGGACAGGGGGCGACTCGGGAGACCCAGTACTTC. It yields the protein CASSLGQGATRETQYF.

The V gene is TRBV5-8, the J gene TRBJ2-7; 8 nucleotides match TRBD1. The CDR3 length is 14 residues. V was pared by 5 bases and J by 2 bases, with 6 bases of the junction left unmatched. Germline V gives CDR1 SGHTS, CDR2 YDEGEE. The CDR3 here is CASRPTGATYEQYF. The CDR3 coding sequence is TGTGCCAGCAGACCGACAGGGGCAACCTACGAGCAGTACTTC.

The chain carries TRBV5-1 and TRBJ2-1, with D possibly TRBD2 on 6 matching bases. This CDR3 spans 17 amino acids. From germline, CDR1 is SGHRS and CDR2 YFSETQ. The V and J ends lost 3 bases and 0 bases respectively, with 16 bases between them. CDR3 protein: CASSSFSGLSSYNEQFF. CDR3 sequence (DNA): TGCGCCAGCAGCTCCTTTAGCGGACTGAGCTCCTACAATGAGCAGTTCTTC.

V usage is TRBV30 and J usage is TRBJ2-7, with D possibly being TRBD2 (5 bases). Trimming cost V 2 bases and J 2 bases, with 19 bases left between them. Germline V lookup: CDR1 GTSNPN, CDR2 SVGIG (reference sequence). The CDR3 is 16 residues long. In DNA, the CDR3 is TGTGCCTGGAGTTACCGACGTTCGGGAAAGGCCTACGAGCAGTACTTC. Translating it yields CAWSYRRSGKAYEQYF. Based on the CDR3 plus reference TRBV30 and TRBJ2-7, the full variable domain is SQTIHQWPATLVQPVGSPLSLECTVEGTSNPNLYWYRQAAGRGLQLLFYSVGIGQISSEVPQNLSASRPQDRQFILSSKKLLLSDSGFYLCAWSYRRSGKAYEQYFGPGTRLTVT.

This clone was seen a single time. This chain links TRBV10-3 with TRBJ1-2; D gene uncertain. There are 13 residues in the CDR3. The V end lost 10 bases, the J end lost 1 base, and 13 bases lay between the germline ends. Germline V CDR1 and CDR2: ENHRY, SYGVKD. In DNA form, the CDR3 reads TGTGCCACCGGGGAGGAGAGTAACTATGGCTACACCTTC. It is translated as CATGEESNYGYTF.

This clone was seen only once. The chain links TRBV6-5 to TRBJ1-2; 9 bases are shared with TRBD1. The CDR3 has 14 amino acids. The germline gives CDR1 MNHEY, CDR2 SVGAGI. The V segment lost 8 bases and the J segment 7 bases; nucleotides outside the gene matches: 11. The CDR3 DNA follows: TGTGCCAGCGGGGTACAGGGGGCGGTATCTGGCTACACCTTC. Translated, it gives CASGVQGAVSGYTF.

The chain carries TRBV7-9 and TRBJ1-5, with TRBD1 matching over 7 bases. Unmatched junction bases numbered 16, after V lost 5 bases and J lost 6 bases. This CDR3 is 17 amino acids long. Germline assignment: CDR1 SEHNR and CDR2 FQNEAQ (reference sequence). CDR3 nucleotides: TGTGCCAGCAGCAATTCCACCAACAGGGGCGGCGGTCAGCCCCAGCATTTT. It translates to CASSNSTNRGGGQPQHF.

The rearrangement links TRBV7-3 to TRBJ2-2, with TRBD2 as a possible D gene (6 bases). The CDR3 covers 16 residues. Germline CDR1 reads SGHTA; CDR2 reads FQGTGA. V lost 2 bases, J lost 0 bases, and 10 bases lay in between. CDR3 coding DNA: TGTGCCAGCAGCTTAGGAGGGAACGCGAACACCGGGGAGCTGTTTTTT. Translated, it gives CASSLGGNANTGELFF.

The chain couples TRBV7-9 to TRBJ1-2, with 7 bases matching TRBD1. Germline V CDR1 and CDR2: SEHNR, FQNEAQ (reference sequence). The CDR3 sequence is 15 residues long. With V trimmed by 5 bases and J by 4 bases, 10 bases remained unmatched. CDR3 loop: CASSPPWGQSYGYTF. Written as DNA, the CDR3 is TGTGCCAGCAGCCCCCCCTGGGGACAGAGCTATGGCTACACCTTC.

This clone was observed a handful of times. This chain uses TRBV5-6 with TRBJ1-5, with D possibly being TRBD1 (6 bases). CDR3 length: 16 amino acids. The V gene lost 9 bases and the J gene lost 2 bases, with 21 bases spanning the gap. Germline V lookup: CDR1 SGHDT, CDR2 YYEEEE. The CDR3 loop is CAIAVSTGQGNQPQHF. The CDR3 DNA reads TGTGCCATCGCGGTCTCGACAGGTCAGGGCAATCAGCCCCAGCATTTT.

The chain uses TRBV6-6 and TRBJ2-2, with D perhaps matching TRBD2 (5 bases). CDR1 is MNHNY, CDR2 SVGAGI, per germline (reference sequence). The CDR3 length is 13 residues. V was cut by 5 bases and J by 7 bases, with 11 bases left in between. This CDR3 reads CASSLEGSGELFF. DNA for the CDR3: TGTGCCAGCAGTCTCGAGGGCAGCGGGGAGCTGTTTTTT.

This CDR3 reads CASSLGGGRWTGELFF. CDR3 bases: TGCGCCAGCAGCTTGGGCGGCGGGAGGTGGACCGGGGAGCTGTTTTTT. The chain has TRBV5-1 and TRBJ2-2, with TRBD2 matching over 8 bases. V was pared by 0 bases and J by 5 bases, with 6 bases of the junction left unmatched. The CDR3 covers 16 residues. From germline, CDR1 is SGHRS and CDR2 YFSETQ.

The chain links TRBV6-1 to TRBJ1-2; the D is unclear. CDR1 MNHNS and CDR2 SASEGT come from the germline V gene. CDR3 length: 12 amino acids. V was clipped by 6 bases and J by 4 bases, with 9 bases between them. CDR3 coding DNA: TGTGCCAGCAGGGACGGAGGCTATGGCTACACCTTC. Its protein product is CASRDGGYGYTF.

The V and J genes are TRBV27 and TRBJ1-3; D not certain. The CDR3 runs to 14 residues. The germline gives CDR1 MNHEY, CDR2 SMNVEV (reference sequence). The V end lost 6 bases, the J end lost 4 bases, and 13 bases lay between the germline ends. CDR3 nucleotides: TGTGCCAGCAGCCAGAGACCGACAGGAAACACCATATATTTT. Translation: CASSQRPTGNTIYF.

In its sample, this clone was seen once. CDR3 region: CASSLEQQITPLHF. The DNA of the CDR3 is TGTGCCAGCAGCTTAGAACAGCAGATAACACCCCTCCACTTT. V usage is TRBV7-2 and J usage is TRBJ1-6; D remains ambiguous. The CDR3 consists of 14 residues. V was clipped by 1 base and J by 11 bases, with 12 bases between them. Germline values: CDR1 SGHTA, CDR2 FQGNSA.

This chain joins TRBV18 and TRBJ2-4, with D possibly being TRBD1 (7 bases). Trimming left V 0 bases short and J 0 bases short, with 12 bases between. This CDR3 comprises 17 residues. Germline V lookup: CDR1 KGHSH, CDR2 LQKENI. The CDR3 sequence: CASSPPSRGVAKNIQYF. CDR3 DNA sequence: TGTGCCAGCTCACCACCGTCCAGGGGGGTAGCCAAAAACATTCAGTACTTC.

V gene TRBV19 combines with J gene TRBJ2-7; 13 bases line up with TRBD2. Germline CDR1 is LNHDA and CDR2 is SQIVND (reference sequence). V was pared by 6 bases and J by 0 bases, with 8 bases of the junction left unmatched. This CDR3 spans 17 amino acids. CDR3 residues: CASRLSGLAGDSYEQYF. Here the CDR3 DNA reads TGTGCCAGTAGACTTTCAGGACTAGCGGGAGACTCCTACGAGCAGTACTTC.

This clone was recorded only once. This rearrangement joins TRBV6-7 to TRBJ1-6; the D gene is possibly TRBD1 (6 bases). TRBV6-7 falls under the ORF class, with uncertain function. The germline V and J ends were trimmed by 6 bases and 5 bases, with 20 bases remaining between them. This CDR3 region has 17 residues. CDR3 DNA: TGTGCCAGCAGATCATTTTTTACAGGGACAAATAATTCACCCCTCCACTTT. Protein sequence: CASRSFFTGTNNSPLHF.

This clone was observed a single time. The chain couples TRBV28 to TRBJ2-7, with 10 bases matching TRBD2. Trimming at V came to 5 bases and at J to 2 bases, leaving 9 bases not matched to a gene. The CDR3 covers 16 residues. In germline, CDR1 is MDHEN, CDR2 SYDVKM. The CDR3 reads CASSSVRTSGTYEQYF. The CDR3 DNA reads TGTGCCAGCAGTAGCGTCCGGACTAGCGGTACCTACGAGCAGTACTTC.